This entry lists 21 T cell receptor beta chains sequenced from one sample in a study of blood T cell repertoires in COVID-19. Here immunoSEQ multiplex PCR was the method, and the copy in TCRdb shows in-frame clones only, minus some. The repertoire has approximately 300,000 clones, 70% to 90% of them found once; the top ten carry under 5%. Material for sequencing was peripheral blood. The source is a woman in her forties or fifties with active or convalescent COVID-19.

CDR3 loop: CASSPFGGRDRGNTEAFF. As DNA, the CDR3 is TGTGCCAGCTCACCCTTTGGGGGAAGGGACAGGGGGAATACTGAAGCTTTCTTT. This chain connects TRBV18 to TRBJ1-1, with 11 bases fitting TRBD1. Germline assignment: CDR1 KGHSH and CDR2 LQKENI. The CDR3 totals 18 residues. J was trimmed by 5 bases and V by 3 bases; bases with no gene match: 14.

CDR3 sequence reads: CASSPGTAGNTIYF. CDR3 DNA sequence: TGCGCCAGCAGTCCCGGGACAGCTGGAAACACCATATATTTT. This chain uses TRBV4-3 with TRBJ1-3, with 7 bases matching TRBD1. Germline CDR1 is LGHNA and CDR2 is YSLEER. Losses at the gene ends were 6 bases for V and 2 bases for J; bases not matched to a gene: 4. The CDR3 runs to 14 residues.

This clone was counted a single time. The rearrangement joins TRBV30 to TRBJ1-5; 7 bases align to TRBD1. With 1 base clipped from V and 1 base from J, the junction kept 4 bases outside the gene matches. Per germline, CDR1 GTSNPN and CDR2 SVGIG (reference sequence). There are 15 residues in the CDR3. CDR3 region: CAWSGQGLSNQPQHF. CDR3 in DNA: TGTGCCTGGAGTGGACAGGGTTTGAGCAATCAGCCCCAGCATTTT.

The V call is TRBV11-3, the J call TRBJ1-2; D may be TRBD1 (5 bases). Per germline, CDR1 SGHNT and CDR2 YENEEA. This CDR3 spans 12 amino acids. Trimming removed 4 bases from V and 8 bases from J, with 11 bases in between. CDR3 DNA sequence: TGTGCCAGCAGCTCGGGGGTTGGCGGCTACACCTTC. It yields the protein CASSSGVGGYTF.

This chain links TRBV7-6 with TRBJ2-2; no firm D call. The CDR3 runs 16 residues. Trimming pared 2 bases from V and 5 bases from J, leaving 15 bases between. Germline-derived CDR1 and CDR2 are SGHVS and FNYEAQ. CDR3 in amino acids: CASSLKNTPGTGELFF. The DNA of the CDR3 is TGTGCCAGCAGCTTAAAGAACACCCCAGGAACCGGGGAGCTGTTTTTT.

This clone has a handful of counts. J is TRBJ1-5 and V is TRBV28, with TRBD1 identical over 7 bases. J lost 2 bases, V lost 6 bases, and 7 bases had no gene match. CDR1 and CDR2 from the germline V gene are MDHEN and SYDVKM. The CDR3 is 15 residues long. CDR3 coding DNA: TGTGCCAGCAGAACCCCAGGGGGTGGCAATCAGCCCCAGCATTTT. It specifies CASRTPGGGNQPQHF.

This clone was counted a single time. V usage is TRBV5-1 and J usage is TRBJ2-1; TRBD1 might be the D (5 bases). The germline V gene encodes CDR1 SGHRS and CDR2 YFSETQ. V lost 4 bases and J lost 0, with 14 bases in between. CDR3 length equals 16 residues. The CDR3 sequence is CASSPTDKGSYNEQFF. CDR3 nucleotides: TGCGCCAGCAGCCCGACGGACAAAGGCTCCTACAATGAGCAGTTCTTC. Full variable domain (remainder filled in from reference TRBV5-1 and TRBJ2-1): KAGVTQTPRYLIKTRGQQVTLSCSPISGHRSVSWYQQTPGQGLQFLFEYFSETQRNKGNFPGRFSGRQFSNSRSEMNVSTLELGDSALYLCASSPTDKGSYNEQFFGPGTRLTVL.

CDR3 protein: CASSLGGTYEQYF. DNA of the CDR3: TGCGCCAGCAGCTTGGGCGGGACCTACGAGCAGTACTTC. This chain joins TRBV5-1 and TRBJ2-7, with TRBD2 as a possible D gene (6 bases). The CDR3 runs 13 residues. The germline V gene encodes CDR1 SGHRS and CDR2 YFSETQ. The V end lost 0 bases, the J end lost 2 bases, and 6 bases lay between the germline ends.

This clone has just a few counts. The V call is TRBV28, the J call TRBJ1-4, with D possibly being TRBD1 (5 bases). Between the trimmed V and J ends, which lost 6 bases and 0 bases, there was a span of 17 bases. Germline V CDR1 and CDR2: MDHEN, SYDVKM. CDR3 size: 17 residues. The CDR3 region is CASSTRGRQTTNEKLFF. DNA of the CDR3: TGTGCCAGCAGCACAAGGGGCCGCCAAACAACTAATGAAAAACTGTTTTTT.

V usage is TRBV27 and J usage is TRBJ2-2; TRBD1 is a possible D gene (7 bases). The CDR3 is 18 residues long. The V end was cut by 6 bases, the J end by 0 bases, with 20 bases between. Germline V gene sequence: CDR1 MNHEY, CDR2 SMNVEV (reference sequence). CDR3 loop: CASSRGVLKPTNTGELFF. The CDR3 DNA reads TGTGCCAGCAGCAGGGGGGTCCTCAAACCTACGAACACCGGGGAGCTGTTTTTT.

CDR3 sequence (DNA): TGTGCCGGCTTACAGGGCTACCCTGGGGCCAACGTCCTGACTTTC. As protein: CAGLQGYPGANVLTF. J is TRBJ2-6 and V is TRBV6-5; D perhaps matches TRBD1 (6 bases). The germline V gene encodes CDR1 MNHEY and CDR2 SVGAGI. This CDR3 is 15 amino acids long. Trimming left V 11 bases short and J 2 bases short, with 16 bases between.

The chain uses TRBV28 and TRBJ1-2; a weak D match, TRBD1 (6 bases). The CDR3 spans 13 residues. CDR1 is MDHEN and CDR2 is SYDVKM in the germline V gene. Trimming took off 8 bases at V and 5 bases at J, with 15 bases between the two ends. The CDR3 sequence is CASVRQEQYGYTF. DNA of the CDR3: TGTGCCAGCGTGCGACAGGAGCAATATGGCTACACCTTC.

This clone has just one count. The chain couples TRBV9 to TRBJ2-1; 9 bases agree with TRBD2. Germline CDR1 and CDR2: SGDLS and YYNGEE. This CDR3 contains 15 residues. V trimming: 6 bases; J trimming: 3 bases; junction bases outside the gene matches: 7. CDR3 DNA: TGTGCCAGCACCGAGACTAGCGGAGACTACAATGAGCAGTTCTTC. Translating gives CASTETSGDYNEQFF.

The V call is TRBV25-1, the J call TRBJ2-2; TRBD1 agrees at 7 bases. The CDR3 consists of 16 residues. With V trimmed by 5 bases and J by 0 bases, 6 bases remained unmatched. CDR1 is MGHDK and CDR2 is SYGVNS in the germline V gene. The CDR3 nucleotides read TGTGCCAGCAGTCAAACAGGGGCGCCGAACACCGGGGAGCTGTTTTTT. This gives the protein CASSQTGAPNTGELFF.

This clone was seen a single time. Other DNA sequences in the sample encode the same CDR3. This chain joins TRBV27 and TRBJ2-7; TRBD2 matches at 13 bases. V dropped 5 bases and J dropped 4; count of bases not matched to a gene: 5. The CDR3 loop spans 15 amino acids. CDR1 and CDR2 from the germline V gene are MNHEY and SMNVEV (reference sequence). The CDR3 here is CASSLGLAGVYEQYF. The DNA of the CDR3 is TGTGCCAGCAGTCTAGGACTAGCGGGAGTGTACGAGCAGTACTTC.

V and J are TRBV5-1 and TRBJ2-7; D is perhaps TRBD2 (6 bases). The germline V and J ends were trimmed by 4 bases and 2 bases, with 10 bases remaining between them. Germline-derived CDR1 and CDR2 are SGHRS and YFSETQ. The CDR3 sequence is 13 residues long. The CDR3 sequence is CASSRGTAYEQYF. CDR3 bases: TGCGCCAGCAGCCGCGGGACGGCCTACGAGCAGTACTTC.

The CDR3 DNA reads as TGCAGTGCTAGTTGGGCTGGCTATGGCTACACCTTC. Its protein product is CSASWAGYGYTF. This sequence joins TRBV20-1 and TRBJ1-2; D remains unclear. Trimming removed 3 bases from V and 4 bases from J, with 9 bases in between. Germline assignment: CDR1 DFQATT and CDR2 SNEGSKA (reference sequence). The CDR3 sequence is 12 residues long.

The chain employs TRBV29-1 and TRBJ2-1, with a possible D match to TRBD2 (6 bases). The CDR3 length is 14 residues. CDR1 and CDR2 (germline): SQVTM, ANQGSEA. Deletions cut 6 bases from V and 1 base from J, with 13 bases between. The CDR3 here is CSVLSGQSYNEQFF. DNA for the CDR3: TGCAGCGTCTTGAGCGGGCAGTCCTACAATGAGCAGTTCTTC.

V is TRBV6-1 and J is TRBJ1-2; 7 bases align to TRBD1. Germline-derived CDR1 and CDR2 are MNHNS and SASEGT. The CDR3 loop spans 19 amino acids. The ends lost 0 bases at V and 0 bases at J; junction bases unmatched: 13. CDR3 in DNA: TGTGCCAGCAGTGAAGCGCGACAGGGCTTAATCCTAGCTAACTATGGCTACACCTTC. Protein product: CASSEARQGLILANYGYTF.

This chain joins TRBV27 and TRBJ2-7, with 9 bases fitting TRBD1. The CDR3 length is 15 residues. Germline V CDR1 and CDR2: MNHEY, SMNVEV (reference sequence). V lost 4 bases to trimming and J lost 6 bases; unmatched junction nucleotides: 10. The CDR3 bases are TGTGCCAGCAGTTCCTGGACAGGGGCGTCGATCGAGCAGTACTTC. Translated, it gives CASSSWTGASIEQYF.

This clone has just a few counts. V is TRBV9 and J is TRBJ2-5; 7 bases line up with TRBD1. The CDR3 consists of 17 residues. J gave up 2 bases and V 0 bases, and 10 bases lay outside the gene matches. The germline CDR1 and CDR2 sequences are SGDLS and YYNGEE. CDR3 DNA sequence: TGTGCCAGCAGCGTAGGTAGGACAGGCCACTCTCAAGAGACCCAGTACTTC. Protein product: CASSVGRTGHSQETQYF.